A single sample is the source of the 26 T cell receptor beta chains below, sequenced in a study of control samples from healthy donors and cancer patients. Method: immunoSEQ multiplex PCR; TCRdb's copy keeps in-frame clones and lacks some. This table holds 60,000 to 75,000 clones, roughly 89% found once. Sequencing input: PBMCs. All receptors derive from a man between 60 and 75 years old with colorectal cancer.

This clone was found a few times. The chain is built from TRBV19 and TRBJ2-2; TRBD2 is a possible D gene (5 bases). The CDR3 has 14 amino acids. V gave up 1 base and J gave up 6 bases, with 9 bases separating them. Looked up from germline, CDR1 is LNHDA and CDR2 is SQIVND (reference sequence). The CDR3 coding sequence is TGTGCCAGTAGTATAGCCCCTAGCCCCGGGGAGCTGTTTTTT. It codes for CASSIAPSPGELFF.

The rearrangement uses TRBV3-1 (or the pseudogene TRBV3-2) and TRBJ2-1; the D gene is possibly TRBD1 (5 bases). CDR1 and CDR2 (germline): LGHDT, YNNKEL (reference sequence). Trimming shortened V by 4 bases and J by 2 bases, and 12 bases separated the two germline ends. The CDR3 has 15 residues. CDR3 sequence (DNA): TGTGCCAGCAGCCCTGACAGAAACCCCTACAATGAGCAGTTCTTC. It is translated as CASSPDRNPYNEQFF.

The CDR3 DNA sequence: TGTGCCAGCAGCGCAACAGGGAAGAGAGTCACAGATACGCAGTATTTT. It is translated as CASSATGKRVTDTQYF. The V and J genes are TRBV9 and TRBJ2-3; the D gene is possibly TRBD1 (6 bases). Trimming left V 3 bases short and J 2 bases short, with 16 bases between. This CDR3 is 16 amino acids long. Germline loops: CDR1 SGDLS, CDR2 YYNGEE.

This chain joins TRBV10-2 and TRBJ1-5; D ambiguous. Trimming removed 5 bases at V and 9 bases at J, with 11 bases between. Germline V gene lookup returns CDR1 WSHSY and CDR2 SAAADI. The CDR3 totals 12 residues. DNA for the CDR3: TGCGCCAGCAGTACTACCCGAGGGCCCCAGCATTTT. Amino acid sequence: CASSTTRGPQHF.

The gene calls are TRBV7-6 and TRBJ2-3; D is ambiguous. The germline V and J ends were trimmed by 4 bases and 3 bases, with 11 bases remaining between them. Per the germline V gene, CDR1 is SGHVS and CDR2 is FNYEAQ. There are 14 residues in the CDR3. The CDR3 spells CASSSPFGTDTQYF. The CDR3 DNA reads TGTGCCAGCAGCTCACCTTTCGGTACAGATACGCAGTATTTT. The full variable domain, its missing parts supplied by reference TRBV7-6 and TRBJ2-3, is GAGVSQSPRYKVTKRGQDVALRCDPISGHVSLYWYRQALGQGPEFLTYFNYEAQQDKSGLPNDRFSAERPEGSISTLTIQRTEQRDSAMYRCASSSPFGTDTQYFGPGTRLTVL.

The rearrangement joins TRBV5-1 to TRBJ2-2, with 10 bases aligning to TRBD2. The CDR3 sequence is 15 residues long. Trimming took 4 bases from V and 5 from J; bases not matched to a gene: 5. Germline V gene sequence: CDR1 SGHRS, CDR2 YFSETQ. CDR3 residues: CASSPTSGATGELFF. In nucleotides, the CDR3 is TGCGCCAGCAGCCCAACTAGCGGGGCGACCGGGGAGCTGTTTTTT.

J is TRBJ2-5 and V is TRBV11-2; TRBD1 or TRBD2 may be the D gene (5 bases each). The V end was cut by 3 bases, the J end by 5 bases, with 13 bases between. Germline CDR1 SGHAT, CDR2 FQNNGV. This CDR3 spans 14 amino acids. The CDR3 DNA is TGTGCCAGCAGCTTGCCCGGGGCTTGGGAGACCCAGTACTTC. The encoded protein is CASSLPGAWETQYF.

The J gene is TRBJ2-7, the V gene TRBV28, with 7 bases fitting TRBD2. The ends lost 5 bases at V and 3 bases at J; junction bases unmatched: 19. The V gene's germline CDR1 is MDHEN and CDR2 SYDVKM. This CDR3 contains 18 residues. The CDR3 DNA follows: TGTGCCAGCAGTCCCCCCCAACGGACGGGAGGTAATGTCTACGAGCAGTACTTC. It encodes CASSPPQRTGGNVYEQYF. Based on the CDR3 plus reference TRBV28 and TRBJ2-7, the full variable domain is DVKVTQSSRYLVKRTGEKVFLECVQDMDHENMFWYRQDPGLGLRLIYFSYDVKMKEKGDIPEGYSVSREKKERFSLILESASTNQTSMYLCASSPPQRTGGNVYEQYFGPGTRLTVT.

V gene TRBV30 combines with J gene TRBJ1-6; D possibly corresponds to TRBD1 (6 bases). Per the germline V gene, CDR1 is GTSNPN and CDR2 is SVGIG (reference sequence). The V end was cut by 4 bases, the J end by 9 bases, with 19 bases between. The CDR3 has 15 amino acids. The DNA of the CDR3 is TGTGCCTGGACGGGACAATGGGTTTTTGGTTCACCCCTCCACTTT. This gives the protein CAWTGQWVFGSPLHF.

The rearrangement links TRBV10-1 to TRBJ1-1, with D possibly TRBD1 on 5 matching bases. The CDR3 contains 16 residues. Trimming took off 3 bases at V and 3 bases at J, with 17 bases between the two ends. CDR1 is WNHNN and CDR2 is SYGVQD in the germline V gene (reference sequence). DNA for the CDR3: TGCGCCAGCAGTGAAGAGAAGGGGCAAGGGTACACTGAAGCTTTCTTT. Translating gives CASSEEKGQGYTEAFF.

This rearrangement joins TRBV10-3 to TRBJ2-5; D might be TRBD1 (6 bases). The V gene lost 0 bases and the J gene lost 5 bases, with 10 bases spanning the gap. The CDR3 is 14 residues long. In germline, CDR1 is ENHRY, CDR2 SYGVKD. CDR3 residues: CAISESGAGETQYF. The CDR3 DNA is TGTGCCATCAGTGAGTCGGGGGCCGGGGAGACCCAGTACTTC.

The chain combines TRBV13 with TRBJ2-5; perhaps TRBD2 as D (6 bases). CDR3 length equals 14 residues. Between the trimmed V and J ends, which lost 1 base and 5 bases, there was a span of 11 bases. Germline V lookup: CDR1 PRHDT, CDR2 FYEKMQ (reference sequence). The CDR3 nucleotides read TGTGCCAGCAGCTTAGACGGGGAGGTGGAGACCCAGTACTTC. Translated: CASSLDGEVETQYF.

The chain has TRBV4-3 and TRBJ1-1; no clear D. Germline V lookup: CDR1 LGHNA, CDR2 YSLEER. V lost 1 base and J 3 bases, leaving 9 bases between the germline ends. This CDR3 region has 14 residues. In DNA form, the CDR3 reads TGCGCCAGCAGCCAAGGGGGTGGGTACACTGAAGCTTTCTTT. Protein product: CASSQGGGYTEAFF.

The genes are TRBV5-1 and TRBJ1-4; D is perhaps TRBD1 (6 bases). The CDR3 is 15 residues long. V was clipped by 4 bases and J by 8 bases, with 18 bases between them. In germline, CDR1 is SGHRS, CDR2 YFSETQ. CDR3 residues: CASSGGLRAGEKLFF. CDR3 bases: TGCGCCAGCAGCGGGGGCTTAAGGGCGGGAGAAAAACTGTTTTTT.

The V and J genes are TRBV6-5 and TRBJ2-2; D possibly corresponds to TRBD2 (6 bases). Trimming left V 2 bases short and J 2 bases short, with 12 bases between. The CDR3 covers 16 residues. Germline CDR1 reads MNHEY; CDR2 reads SVGAGI. CDR3 DNA: TGTGCCAGCAGTTACGCGGGACTTTCCAACACCGGGGAGCTGTTTTTT. Translating it yields CASSYAGLSNTGELFF.

The rearrangement joins TRBV10-3 to TRBJ1-1, with TRBD1 matching over 7 bases. CDR1 ENHRY and CDR2 SYGVKD come from the germline V gene. The CDR3 length is 14 residues. Trimming removed 4 bases from V and 2 bases from J; junction bases left unmatched: 4. CDR3 residues: CAISGRQGNTEAFF. CDR3 DNA sequence: TGTGCCATCAGTGGAAGACAGGGAAACACTGAAGCTTTCTTT.

This chain uses TRBV5-4 with TRBJ2-2; possible D gene TRBD1, 6 bases. This CDR3 contains 15 residues. The ends were cut back, 4 bases at V and 6 bases at J, with 16 bases in the middle. Germline loops: CDR1 SGHNT, CDR2 YYREEE (reference sequence). CDR3 residues: CASSQDRYRPGELFF. The CDR3 coding sequence is TGTGCCAGCAGCCAGGACAGATACCGCCCCGGGGAGCTGTTTTTT.

This clone was recorded only once. This rearrangement joins TRBV19 to TRBJ1-6, with D hard to call. The CDR3 covers 11 residues. Trimming pared 7 bases from V and 13 bases from J, leaving 11 bases between. In germline, CDR1 is LNHDA, CDR2 SQIVND (reference sequence). CDR3 in amino acids: CASKVVSPLHF. The CDR3 DNA reads as TGTGCCAGTAAGGTCGTTTCCCCCCTCCACTTT.

The rearrangement joins TRBV19 to TRBJ1-2, with D maybe TRBD1 (6 bases). Germline V CDR1 and CDR2: LNHDA, SQIVND (reference sequence). V lost 2 bases and J lost 6, with 16 bases in between. This CDR3 contains 15 residues. Written as DNA, the CDR3 is TGTGCCAGTAGTATAAAGGACAGATTTGTAAATGGCTACACCTTC. Protein: CASSIKDRFVNGYTF.

The chain carries TRBV11-2 and TRBJ2-1, with 9 bases matching TRBD2. This CDR3 is 16 amino acids long. CDR1 is SGHAT, CDR2 FQNNGV, per germline. V shed 3 bases and J 8 bases; nucleotides not matched to a gene: 11. For the CDR3, the DNA is TGTGCCAGCAGCTTTTCAGCGGGGGGTGGAAAGGATGAGCAGTTCTTC. This sequence encodes CASSFSAGGGKDEQFF.

The chain joins TRBV14 to TRBJ1-3, with D unresolved. The CDR3 consists of 14 residues. Trimming took off 1 base at V and 5 bases at J, with 9 bases between the two ends. Germline CDR1 is SGHDN and CDR2 is FVKESK. The CDR3 DNA follows: TGTGCCAGCAGCCAAGTTTACAGCAGAAACACCATATATTTT. Translated, it gives CASSQVYSRNTIYF.

The rearrangement uses TRBV12-3 or TRBV12-4 and TRBJ2-3; no definite D call. The CDR3 covers 12 residues. V gave up 10 bases and J gave up 3 bases, with 11 bases separating them. CDR3 residues: CATRWWTDTQYF. The DNA of the CDR3 is TGTGCCACCAGATGGTGGACAGATACGCAGTATTTT.

This rearrangement joins TRBV27 to TRBJ2-7; TRBD1 or TRBD2 may be the D gene (5 bases each). Germline values: CDR1 MNHEY, CDR2 SMNVEV (reference sequence). Between the trimmed V and J ends, which lost 2 bases and 2 bases, there was a span of 10 bases. This CDR3 is built from 14 residues. The CDR3 nucleotides are TGTGCCAGCAGTTTAAGGGGACCGGCCTACGAGCAGTACTTC. Residues: CASSLRGPAYEQYF.

Note on this clone: Different DNA sequences within this sample yield the same CDR3. The chain combines TRBV6-1 with TRBJ2-1, with 9 bases that match TRBD1. The ends lost 4 bases at V and 0 bases at J; junction bases unmatched: 10. Germline CDR1 is MNHNS and CDR2 is SASEGT. This CDR3 has 18 amino acids. Here the CDR3 DNA reads TGTGCCAGCAGTGGGCGGAGAGGACAGGGGAGCTCCTACAATGAGCAGTTCTTC. Its protein is CASSGRRGQGSSYNEQFF.

The V gene is TRBV11-2, the J gene TRBJ1-2; D not resolved. The germline V gene encodes CDR1 SGHAT and CDR2 FQNNGV. Trimming stripped 6 bases from V and 2 bases from J, with 7 bases between. There are 12 residues in the CDR3. CDR3 DNA: TGTGCCAGCAGTCCGGGAAACTATGGCTACACCTTC. This translates into CASSPGNYGYTF.

V gene TRBV2 combines with J gene TRBJ2-1, with D possibly TRBD2 on 7 matching bases. The V end lost 5 bases, the J end lost 2 bases, and 13 bases lay between the germline ends. Germline V CDR1 and CDR2: SNHLY, FYNNEI. This CDR3 spans 15 amino acids. CDR3 DNA: TGTGCCAGCAGTAGGGGGGGGGACACCTACAATGAGCAGTTCTTC. As protein: CASSRGGDTYNEQFF. Full variable domain (outside the CDR3, taken from reference TRBV2 and TRBJ2-1): EPEVTQTPSHQVTQMGQEVILRCVPISNHLYFYWYRQILGQKVEFLVSFYNNEISEKSEIFDDQFSVERPDGSNFTLKIRSTKLEDSAMYFCASSRGGDTYNEQFFGPGTRLTVL.